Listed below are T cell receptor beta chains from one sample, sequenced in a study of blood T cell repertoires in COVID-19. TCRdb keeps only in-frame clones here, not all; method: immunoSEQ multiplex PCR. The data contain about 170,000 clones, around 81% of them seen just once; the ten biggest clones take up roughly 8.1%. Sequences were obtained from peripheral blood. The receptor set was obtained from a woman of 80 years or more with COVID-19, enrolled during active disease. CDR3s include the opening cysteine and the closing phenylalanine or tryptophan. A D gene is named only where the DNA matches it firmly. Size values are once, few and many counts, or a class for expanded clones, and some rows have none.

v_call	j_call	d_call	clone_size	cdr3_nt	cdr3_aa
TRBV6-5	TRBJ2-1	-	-	TGTGCCAGCACCCGCGCGGCGGGATACAATGAGCAGTTCTTC	CASTRAAGYNEQFF
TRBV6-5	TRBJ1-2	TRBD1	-	TGTGCCAGCAGTTACTCTGACAGGGGAAATGGCTACACCTTC	CASSYSDRGNGYTF
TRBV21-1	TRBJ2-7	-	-	TGTGCCAGCAGCGAGCCTTTACCTTACGAGCAGTACTTC	CASSEPLPYEQYF
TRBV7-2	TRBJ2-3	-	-	TGTGCCAGCAGTCAAAACAACGCGGGTACGCAGTATTTT	CASSQNNAGTQYF
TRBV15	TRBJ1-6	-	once	TGTGCCACCAGCCCCGAGGGGGGGAGGGATTCACCCCTCCACTTT	CATSPEGGRDSPLHF
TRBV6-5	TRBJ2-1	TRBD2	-	TGTGCCAGCAGTTACCGAGCGGGAGCTTTTGAGCAGTTCTTC	CASSYRAGAFEQFF
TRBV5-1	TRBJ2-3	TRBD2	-	TGCGCCAGCAGTCCCCCGGGACTAGCGGGGGGACCGGCTCAGAATACGCAGTATTTT	CASSPPGLAGGPAQNTQYF
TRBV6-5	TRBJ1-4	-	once	TGTGCCACCTCTCAGGGTAGTCAGGAAAAACTGTTTTTT	CATSQGSQEKLFF
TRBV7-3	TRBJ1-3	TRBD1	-	TGTGCCAGACAGATCAGGGGGCGAACTGGAAACACCATATATTTT	CARQIRGRTGNTIYF
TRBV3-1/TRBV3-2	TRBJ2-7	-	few	TGTGCCAGCAGCCAAGGGTTGCGGTTAGCCTACGAGCAGTACTTC	CASSQGLRLAYEQYF
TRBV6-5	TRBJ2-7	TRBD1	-	TGTGCCAGCAATCGGGGAACAGGGGTGCTACGCGAGCAGTACTTC	CASNRGTGVLREQYF
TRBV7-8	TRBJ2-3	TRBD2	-	TGTGCCAGCAGCTTAATAGCGGGAGCAGATACGCAGTATTTT	CASSLIAGADTQYF
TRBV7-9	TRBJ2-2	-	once	TGTGCCAGCATCGAAACAGGGTCCACCGGGGAGCTGTTTTTT	CASIETGSTGELFF
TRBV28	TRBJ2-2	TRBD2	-	TGTGCCAGCAGGCTAGCGGGAAACACCGGGGAGCTGTTTTTT	CASRLAGNTGELFF
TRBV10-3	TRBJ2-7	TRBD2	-	TGTGCCATCAGCGCTGGACTAGCAACCTACGAGCAGTACTTC	CAISAGLATYEQYF
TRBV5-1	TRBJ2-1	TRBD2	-	TGCGCCAGCAGACCCACAGCGGGAGGGTCGAATGAGCAGTTCTTC	CASRPTAGGSNEQFF
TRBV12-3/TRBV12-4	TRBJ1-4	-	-	TGTGCCAGCAGTTACAGCAGGGAAAAACTGTTTTTT	CASSYSREKLFF
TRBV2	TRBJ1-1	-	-	TGTGCCAGCAGTGCCGACACCGCTCGAGCTTTCTTT	CASSADTARAFF
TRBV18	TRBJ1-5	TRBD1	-	TGTGCCAGCTCACCGACCGCAGGGGGCAGCCAGCCCCAGCATTTT	CASSPTAGGSQPQHF
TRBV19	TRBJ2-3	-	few	TGTGCCAGTAATTATGCCGGGAACGGGGATACGCAGTATTTT	CASNYAGNGDTQYF
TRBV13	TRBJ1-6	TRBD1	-	TGTGCCAGCAGCTTAATGGACAGGGGGGGCGGTTCACCCCTCCACTTT	CASSLMDRGGGSPLHF
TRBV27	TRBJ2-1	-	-	TGTGCCAGCAGTTTAATTGGCAGGGCCTTTACTGAGCAGTTCTTC	CASSLIGRAFTEQFF
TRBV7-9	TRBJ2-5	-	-	TGTGCCAGCAGCTTACATACGGGGCAAGAGACCCAGTACTTC	CASSLHTGQETQYF
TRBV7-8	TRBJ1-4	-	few	TGTGCCAGCAGCTTGCCGGGGTCTTTGGGTGAAAAACTGTTTTTT	CASSLPGSLGEKLFF
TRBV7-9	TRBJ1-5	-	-	TGTGCCAGCAGCCGGGGTGGTCAGCCCCAGCATTTT	CASSRGGQPQHF
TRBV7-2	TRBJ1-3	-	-	TGTGCCAGCAGGGATTGGGGGGGATTTTCTGGAAACACCATATATTTT	CASRDWGGFSGNTIYF
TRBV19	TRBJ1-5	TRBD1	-	TGTGCCAGCCGACAGGGAGGCAATCAGCCCCAGCATTTT	CASRQGGNQPQHF
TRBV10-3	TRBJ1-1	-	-	TGTGCCATCAAGCAGCGGATAATGAACACTGAAGCTTTCTTT	CAIKQRIMNTEAFF
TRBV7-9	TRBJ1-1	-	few	TGTGCCAGCAGCCCGGGGACTCCTCAGGGAGCTTTCTTT	CASSPGTPQGAFF
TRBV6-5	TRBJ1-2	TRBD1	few	TGTGCCAGCAGCCCCCCGGGGACAGACGGCTACACCTTC	CASSPPGTDGYTF
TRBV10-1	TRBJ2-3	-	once	TGCGCCAGCAGTGAGTCCCTCGGGGGAACGCAGTATTTT	CASSESLGGTQYF
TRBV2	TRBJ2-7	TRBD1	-	TGTGCCAGCAGTGACCCCAGGACAGGGGGCGAGCAGTACTTC	CASSDPRTGGEQYF
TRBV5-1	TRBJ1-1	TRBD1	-	TGCGCCAGCTCCGCGGCAACAGGGGTCGGGAACACTGAAGCTTTCTTT	CASSAATGVGNTEAFF
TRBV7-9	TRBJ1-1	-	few	TGTGCCAGCAGCTTAGTATTCGGGGTAGGGAACACTGAAGCTTTCTTT	CASSLVFGVGNTEAFF
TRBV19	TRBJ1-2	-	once	TGTGCCAGTATCGGCCCTACAGGGAGATATGGCTACACCTTC	CASIGPTGRYGYTF
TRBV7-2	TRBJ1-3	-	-	TGTGCCAGCAGCTTAGGGGGGGGCTCTGGAAACACCATATATTTT	CASSLGGGSGNTIYF
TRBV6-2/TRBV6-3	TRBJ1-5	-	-	TGTGCCAGCAGTTATAATATAGCTGGGGCCGAAGGGAATCAGCCCCAGCATTTT	CASSYNIAGAEGNQPQHF
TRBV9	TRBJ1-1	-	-	TGTGCCAGCAGCCTCCTAACGGGGGGTCGGGTCTCCAAAGCTTTCTTT	CASSLLTGGRVSKAFF
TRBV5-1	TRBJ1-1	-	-	TGCGCCAGCAGCTTGGAACTAACCACTGAAGCTTTCTTT	CASSLELTTEAFF
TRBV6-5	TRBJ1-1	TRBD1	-	TGTGCCAGTGGGAAGGTAACAGGGGTCGACACTGAAGCTTTCTTT	CASGKVTGVDTEAFF
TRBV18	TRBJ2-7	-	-	TGTGCCAGCTCCCCGGGGCTCAGAGGAGGGGAGCAGTACTTC	CASSPGLRGGEQYF
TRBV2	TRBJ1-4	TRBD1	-	TGTGCCAGCACTCTAACAGGGGCTACTAATGAAAAACTGTTTTTT	CASTLTGATNEKLFF
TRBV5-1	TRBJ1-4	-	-	TGCGCCAGCAGCCGACAGCCCGGGGGGAATAATGAAAAACTGTTTTTT	CASSRQPGGNNEKLFF
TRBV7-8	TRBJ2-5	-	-	TGTGCCAGCAGCCCGCGGCCCCGATCGGGTCGAGAGACCCAGTACTTC	CASSPRPRSGRETQYF
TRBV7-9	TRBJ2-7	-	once	TGTGCCAGCAGCTCCTCTAGCGCGATCTACGAGCAGTACTTC	CASSSSSAIYEQYF
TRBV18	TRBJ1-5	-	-	TGTGCCAGCTCACAAGGCCGCGGGGGGCAAGGGCAGCCCCAGCATTTT	CASSQGRGGQGQPQHF
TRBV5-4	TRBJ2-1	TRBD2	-	TGTGCCAGCAGCTTCGCCCGGACTAGCGGGGACAATGAGCAGTTCTTC	CASSFARTSGDNEQFF
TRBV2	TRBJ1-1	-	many	TGTGCCAGCAGCGGGGGAGGGACCACTGAAGCTTTCTTT	CASSGGGTTEAFF
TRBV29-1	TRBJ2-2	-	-	TGCAGCGTTAGCAGGGTTGACACCGGGGAGCTGTTTTTT	CSVSRVDTGELFF
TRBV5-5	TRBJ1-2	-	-	TGTGCCAGCAGCCCTGACAGGAACTATGGCTACACCTTC	CASSPDRNYGYTF
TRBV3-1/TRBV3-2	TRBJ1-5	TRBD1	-	TGTGCCAGCAGCGGAGGACAGGGGAATCAGCCCCAGCATTTT	CASSGGQGNQPQHF
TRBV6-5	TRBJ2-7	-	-	TGTGCCAGCAGCCGTTACCTCGGACAGTCCTACGAGCAGTACTTC	CASSRYLGQSYEQYF
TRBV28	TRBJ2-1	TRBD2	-	TGTGCCAGCAGTACCCAGAGACTAGCGGGGTACAATGAGCAGTTCTTC	CASSTQRLAGYNEQFF